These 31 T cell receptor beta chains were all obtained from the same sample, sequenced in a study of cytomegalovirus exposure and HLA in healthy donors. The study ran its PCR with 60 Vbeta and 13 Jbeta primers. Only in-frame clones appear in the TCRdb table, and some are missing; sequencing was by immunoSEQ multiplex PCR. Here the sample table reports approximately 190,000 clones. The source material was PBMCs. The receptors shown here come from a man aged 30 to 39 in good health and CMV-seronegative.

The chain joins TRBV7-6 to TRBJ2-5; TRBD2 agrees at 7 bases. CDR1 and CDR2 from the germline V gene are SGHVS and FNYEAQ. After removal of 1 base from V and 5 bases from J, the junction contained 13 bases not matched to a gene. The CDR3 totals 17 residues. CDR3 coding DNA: TGTGCCAGCAGCTTAGGGGAGGGCAGGTCTCACGGGGAGACCCAGTACTTC. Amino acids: CASSLGEGRSHGETQYF.

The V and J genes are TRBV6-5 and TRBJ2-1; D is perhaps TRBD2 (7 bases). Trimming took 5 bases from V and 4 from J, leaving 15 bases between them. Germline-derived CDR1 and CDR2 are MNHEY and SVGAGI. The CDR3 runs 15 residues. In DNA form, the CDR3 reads TGTGCCAGCAGTGCTGGGGGGGCCGAATACAATGAGCAGTTCTTC. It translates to CASSAGGAEYNEQFF.

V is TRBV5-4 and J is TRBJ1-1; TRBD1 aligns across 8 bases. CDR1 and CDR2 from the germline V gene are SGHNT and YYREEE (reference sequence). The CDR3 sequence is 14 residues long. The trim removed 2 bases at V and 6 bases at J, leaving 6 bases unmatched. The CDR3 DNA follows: TGTGCCAGCAGCTTACAGGGGGGGATTCCTGAAGCTTTCTTT. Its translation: CASSLQGGIPEAFF.

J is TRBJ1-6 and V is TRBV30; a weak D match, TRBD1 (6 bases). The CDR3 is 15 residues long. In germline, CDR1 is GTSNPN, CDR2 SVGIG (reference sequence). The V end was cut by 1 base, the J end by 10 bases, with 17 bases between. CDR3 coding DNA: TGTGCCTGGAGTGGCCTGGGTGGGGGGGCCTCACCCCTCCACTTT. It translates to CAWSGLGGGASPLHF.

The CDR3, as DNA: TGTGCCAGCAGCTTAAGCGGGAGGGCCTACAATGAGCAGTTCTTC. It is translated as CASSLSGRAYNEQFF. The V gene is TRBV11-3, the J gene TRBJ2-1, with 10 nucleotides matching TRBD2. The junction had 0 bases not matched to a gene; V was cut back by 2 bases and J by 2 bases. Germline V gives CDR1 SGHNT, CDR2 YENEEA. The CDR3 spans 15 residues.

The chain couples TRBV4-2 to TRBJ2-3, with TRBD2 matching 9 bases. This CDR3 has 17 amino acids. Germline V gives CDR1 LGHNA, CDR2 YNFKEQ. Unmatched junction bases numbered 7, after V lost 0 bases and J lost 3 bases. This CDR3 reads CASSQEPSGDVTDTQYF. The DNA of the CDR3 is TGTGCCAGCAGCCAAGAGCCTAGCGGGGACGTAACAGATACGCAGTATTTT.

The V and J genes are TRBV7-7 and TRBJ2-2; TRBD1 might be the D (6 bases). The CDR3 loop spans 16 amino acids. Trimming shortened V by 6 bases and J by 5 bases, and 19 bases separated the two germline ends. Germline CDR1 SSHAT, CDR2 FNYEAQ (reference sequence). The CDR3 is CASSLSPRGRTGELFF. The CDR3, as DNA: TGTGCCAGCAGTCTTAGCCCTAGGGGGAGAACCGGGGAGCTGTTTTTT.

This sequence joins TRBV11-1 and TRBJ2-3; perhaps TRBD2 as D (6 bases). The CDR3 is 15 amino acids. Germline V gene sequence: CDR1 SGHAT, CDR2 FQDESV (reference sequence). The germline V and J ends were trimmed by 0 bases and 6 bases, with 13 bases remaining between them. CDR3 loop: CASSLALGGDDTQYF. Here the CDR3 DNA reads TGTGCCAGCAGCTTAGCATTAGGAGGGGACGATACGCAGTATTTT. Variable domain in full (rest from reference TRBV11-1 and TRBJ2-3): EAEVAQSPRYKITEKSQAVAFWCDPISGHATLYWYRQILGQGPELLVQFQDESVVDDSQLPKDRFSAERLKGVDSTLKIQPAELGDSAMYLCASSLALGGDDTQYFGPGTRLTVL.

The CDR3 loop is CASSPTSGRSSYEQYF. The CDR3 bases are TGTGCCAGCTCACCAACTAGCGGGAGAAGCTCCTACGAGCAGTACTTC. The V and J genes are TRBV18 and TRBJ2-7, with 11 bases that match TRBD2. The CDR3 sequence is 16 residues long. The trim removed 2 bases at V and 0 bases at J, leaving 3 bases unmatched. Per germline, CDR1 KGHSH and CDR2 LQKENI. Supplemented by reference TRBV18 and TRBJ2-7, the full variable domain reads NAGVMQNPRHLVRRRGQEARLRCSPMKGHSHVYWYRQLPEEGLKFMVYLQKENIIDESGMPKERFSAEFPKEGPSILRIQQVVRGDSAAYFCASSPTSGRSSYEQYFGPGTRLTVT.

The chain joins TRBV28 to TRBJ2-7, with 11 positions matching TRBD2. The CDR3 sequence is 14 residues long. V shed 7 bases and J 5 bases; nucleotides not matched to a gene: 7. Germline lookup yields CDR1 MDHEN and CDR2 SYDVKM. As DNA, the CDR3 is TGTGCCAGCAACCTTAGCGGGAGGGTCCACGAGCAGTACTTC. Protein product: CASNLSGRVHEQYF.

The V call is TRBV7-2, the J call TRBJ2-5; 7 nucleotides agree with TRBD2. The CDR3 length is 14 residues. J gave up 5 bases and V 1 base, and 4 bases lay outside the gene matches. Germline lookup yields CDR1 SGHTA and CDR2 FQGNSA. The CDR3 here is CASSLGTSPETQYF. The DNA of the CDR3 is TGTGCCAGCAGCTTAGGGACTAGTCCGGAGACCCAGTACTTC.

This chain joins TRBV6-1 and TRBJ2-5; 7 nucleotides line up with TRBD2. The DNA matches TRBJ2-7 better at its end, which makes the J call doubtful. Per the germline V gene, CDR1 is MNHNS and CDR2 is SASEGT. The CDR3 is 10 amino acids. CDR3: CASGGGEQYF. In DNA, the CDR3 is TGTGCCAGCGGGGGGGGCGAGCAGTACTTC.

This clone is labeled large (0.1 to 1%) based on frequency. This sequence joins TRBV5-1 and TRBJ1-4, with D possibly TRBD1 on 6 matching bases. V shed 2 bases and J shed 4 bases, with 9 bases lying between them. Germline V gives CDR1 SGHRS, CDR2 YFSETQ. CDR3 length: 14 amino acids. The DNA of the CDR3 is TGCGCCAGCAGCTTAACAGGGTATAATGAAAAACTGTTTTTT. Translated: CASSLTGYNEKLFF.

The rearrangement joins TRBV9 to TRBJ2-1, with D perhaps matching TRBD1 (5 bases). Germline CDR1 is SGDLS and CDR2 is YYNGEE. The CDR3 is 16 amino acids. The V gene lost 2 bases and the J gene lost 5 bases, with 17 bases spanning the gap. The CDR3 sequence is CASSVTRDRIHNEQFF. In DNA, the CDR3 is TGTGCCAGCAGCGTTACCCGAGACAGAATCCACAATGAGCAGTTCTTC.

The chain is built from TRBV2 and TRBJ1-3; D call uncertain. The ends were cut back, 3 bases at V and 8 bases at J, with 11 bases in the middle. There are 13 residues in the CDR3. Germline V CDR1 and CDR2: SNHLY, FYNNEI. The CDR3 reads CASSEEITYTIYF. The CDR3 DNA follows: TGTGCCAGCAGTGAGGAGATAACCTACACCATATATTTT.

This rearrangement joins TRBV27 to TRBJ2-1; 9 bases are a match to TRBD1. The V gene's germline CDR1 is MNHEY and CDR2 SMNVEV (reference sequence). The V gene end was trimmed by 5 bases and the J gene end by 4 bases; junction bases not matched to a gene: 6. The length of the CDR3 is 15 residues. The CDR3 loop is CASSTRQGGYNEQFF. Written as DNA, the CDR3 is TGTGCCAGCAGTACGCGACAGGGGGGATACAATGAGCAGTTCTTC.

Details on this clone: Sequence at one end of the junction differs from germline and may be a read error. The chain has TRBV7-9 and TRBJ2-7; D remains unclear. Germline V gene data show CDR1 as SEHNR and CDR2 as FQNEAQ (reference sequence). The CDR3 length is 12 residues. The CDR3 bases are TGTGCCAGCAGCTTAGAACCATTCCCCCGGGACTTC. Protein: CASSLEPFPRDF.

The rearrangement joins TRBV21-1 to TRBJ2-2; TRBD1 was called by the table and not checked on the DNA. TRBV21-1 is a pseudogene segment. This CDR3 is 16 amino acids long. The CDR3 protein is CASKETGTTQTGELFF. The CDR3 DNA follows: TGTGCCAGCAAGGAAACCGGGACAACCCAGACCGGGGAGCTGTTTTTT.

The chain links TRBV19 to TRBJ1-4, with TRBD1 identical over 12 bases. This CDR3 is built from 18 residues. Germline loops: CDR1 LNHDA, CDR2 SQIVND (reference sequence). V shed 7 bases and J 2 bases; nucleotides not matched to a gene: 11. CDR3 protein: CASTDRDRGLGTNEKLFF. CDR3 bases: TGTGCCAGTACCGACCGGGACAGGGGGCTCGGGACTAATGAAAAACTGTTTTTT.

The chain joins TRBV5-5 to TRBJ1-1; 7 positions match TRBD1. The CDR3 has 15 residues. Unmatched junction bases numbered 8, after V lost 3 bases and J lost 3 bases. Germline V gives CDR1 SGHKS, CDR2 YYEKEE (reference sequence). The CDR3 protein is CASSSVTGKDTEAFF. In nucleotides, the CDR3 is TGTGCCAGCAGCTCGGTGACAGGGAAGGACACTGAAGCTTTCTTT.

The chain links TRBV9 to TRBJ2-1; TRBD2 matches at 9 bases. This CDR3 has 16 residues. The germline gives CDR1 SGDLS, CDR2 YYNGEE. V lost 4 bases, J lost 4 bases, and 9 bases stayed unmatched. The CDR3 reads CASSPQGLAVYNEQFF. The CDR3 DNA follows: TGTGCCAGCAGCCCCCAGGGACTAGCTGTTTACAATGAGCAGTTCTTC. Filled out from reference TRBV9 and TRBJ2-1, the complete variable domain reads DSGVTQTPKHLITATGQRVTLRCSPRSGDLSVYWYQQSLDQGLQFLIQYYNGEERAKGNILERFSAQQFPDLHSELNLSSLELGDSALYFCASSPQGLAVYNEQFFGPGTRLTVL.

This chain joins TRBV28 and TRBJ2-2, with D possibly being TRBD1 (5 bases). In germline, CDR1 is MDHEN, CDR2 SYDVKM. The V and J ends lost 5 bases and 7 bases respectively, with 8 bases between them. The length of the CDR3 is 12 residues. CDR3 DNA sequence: TGTGCCAGCAGTCCAGGGTACGGGGAGCTGTTTTTT. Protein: CASSPGYGELFF. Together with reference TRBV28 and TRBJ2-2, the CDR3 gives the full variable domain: DVKVTQSSRYLVKRTGEKVFLECVQDMDHENMFWYRQDPGLGLRLIYFSYDVKMKEKGDIPEGYSVSREKKERFSLILESASTNQTSMYLCASSPGYGELFFGEGSRLTVL.

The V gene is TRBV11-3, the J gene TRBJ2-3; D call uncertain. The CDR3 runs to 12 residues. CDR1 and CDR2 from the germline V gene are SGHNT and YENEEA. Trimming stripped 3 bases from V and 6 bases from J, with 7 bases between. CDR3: CASSFYPDTQYF. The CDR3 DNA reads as TGTGCCAGCAGCTTCTATCCCGATACGCAGTATTTT.

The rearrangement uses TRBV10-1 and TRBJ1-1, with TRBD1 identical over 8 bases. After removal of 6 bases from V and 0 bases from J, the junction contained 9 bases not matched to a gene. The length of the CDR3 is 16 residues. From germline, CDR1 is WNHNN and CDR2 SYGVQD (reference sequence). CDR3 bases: TGCGCCAGCAGCAGATACAGGGGGGCGATGAACACTGAAGCTTTCTTT. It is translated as CASSRYRGAMNTEAFF.

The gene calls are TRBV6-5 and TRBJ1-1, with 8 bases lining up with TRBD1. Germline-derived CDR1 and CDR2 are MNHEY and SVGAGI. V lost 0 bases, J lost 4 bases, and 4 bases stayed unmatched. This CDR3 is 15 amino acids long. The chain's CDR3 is CASSYSPGQGTEAFF. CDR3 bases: TGTGCCAGCAGTTACTCGCCCGGACAGGGCACTGAAGCTTTCTTT.

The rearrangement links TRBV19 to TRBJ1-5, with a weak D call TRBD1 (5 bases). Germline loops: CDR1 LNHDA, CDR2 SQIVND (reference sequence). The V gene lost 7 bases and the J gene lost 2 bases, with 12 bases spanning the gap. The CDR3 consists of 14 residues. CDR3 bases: TGTGCCAGTAACGGGGGTTCGGGCAATCAGCCCCAGCATTTT. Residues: CASNGGSGNQPQHF.

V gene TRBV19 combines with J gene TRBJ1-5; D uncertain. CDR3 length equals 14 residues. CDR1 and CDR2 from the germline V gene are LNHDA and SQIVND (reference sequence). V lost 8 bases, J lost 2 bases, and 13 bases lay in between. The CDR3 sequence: CASARREGNQPQHF. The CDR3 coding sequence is TGTGCCAGTGCCCGCCGGGAAGGCAATCAGCCCCAGCATTTT. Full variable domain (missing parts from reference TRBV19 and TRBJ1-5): DGGITQSPKYLFRKEGQNVTLSCEQNLNHDAMYWYRQDPGQGLRLIYYSQIVNDFQKGDIAEGYSVSREKKESFPLTVTSAQKNPTAFYLCASARREGNQPQHFGDGTRLSIL.

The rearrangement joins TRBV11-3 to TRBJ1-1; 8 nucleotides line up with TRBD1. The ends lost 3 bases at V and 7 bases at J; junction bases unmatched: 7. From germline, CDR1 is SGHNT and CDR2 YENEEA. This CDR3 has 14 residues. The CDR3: CASSFGGTGGEAFF. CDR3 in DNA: TGTGCCAGCAGCTTCGGTGGAACAGGGGGTGAAGCTTTCTTT.

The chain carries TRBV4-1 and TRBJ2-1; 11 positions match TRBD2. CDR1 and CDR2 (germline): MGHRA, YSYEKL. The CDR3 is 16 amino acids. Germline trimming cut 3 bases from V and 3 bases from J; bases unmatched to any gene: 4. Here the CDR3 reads CASSQATSGGYNEQFF. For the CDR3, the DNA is TGCGCCAGCAGCCAGGCCACTAGCGGGGGCTACAATGAGCAGTTCTTC.

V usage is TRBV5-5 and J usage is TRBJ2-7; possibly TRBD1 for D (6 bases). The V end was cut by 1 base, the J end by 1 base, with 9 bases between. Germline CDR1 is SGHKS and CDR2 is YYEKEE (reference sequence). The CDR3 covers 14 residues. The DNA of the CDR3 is TGTGCCAGCAGCTTGTCGGACAGATCCTACGAGCAGTACTTC. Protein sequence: CASSLSDRSYEQYF.

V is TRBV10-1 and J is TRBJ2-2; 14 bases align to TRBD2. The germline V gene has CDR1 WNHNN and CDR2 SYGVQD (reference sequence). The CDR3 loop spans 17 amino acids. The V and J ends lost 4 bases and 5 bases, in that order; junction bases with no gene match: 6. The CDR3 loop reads CASSGVTSGRGTGELFF. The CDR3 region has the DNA TGCGCCAGCAGTGGGGTGACTAGCGGGAGGGGAACCGGGGAGCTGTTTTTT.